A selection of T cell receptor beta chains follows, all from one sample in a study of CD8+CD57+ T cells in acquired aplastic anemia. TCRdb re-called the reads with MiXCR, one entry per CDR3 protein. The repertoire holds 150,000 or so distinct CDR3 sequences, with about 50% as singletons. The sample was sorted CD4+, CD8+, or CD8+CD57+ T cells (not recorded which) from PBMCs. The receptors here all came from a human donor with aplastic anemia. CDR3s include the opening cysteine and the closing phenylalanine or tryptophan. A D gene is named only where the DNA matches it firmly. Expanded clones are given a class, and other clones once, few, many or no size at all.

clone size | J gene | D gene | V gene | CDR3 DNA | CDR3 protein
many | TRBJ1-3 | TRBD1 | TRBV7-6 | TGTGCCAGCAGCGAGACAGGGGCTGGAAACACCATATATTTT | CASSETGAGNTIYF
NA | TRBJ2-7 | NA | TRBV25-1 | TGTGCCAGCAGTGACGTCGGACAGCGCGGGCAGTACTTC | CASSDVGQRGQYF
few | TRBJ2-2 | NA | TRBV19 | TGTGCCAGTATTGGGACCACGAATCGCGGCGGGGAGCTGTTTTTT | CASIGTTNRGGELFF
NA | TRBJ2-3 | NA | TRBV15 | TGTGCCACCAGCAACCCGGATACGCAGTATTTT | CATSNPDTQYF
many | TRBJ2-3 | TRBD2 | TRBV7-6 | TGTGCCAGCAGCTTAGATAGCGGGGGGGAATACACAGATACGCAGTATTTT | CASSLDSGGEYTDTQYF
many | TRBJ1-6 | NA | TRBV3-1 | TGTGCCAGCAGCCAAGACCGGGCATTGAATTCACCCCTCCACTTT | CASSQDRALNSPLHF
NA | TRBJ2-2 | NA | TRBV4-1 | TGCGCCAGCAGCCCCGGGACTTATGGCGGGGAGCTGTTTTTT | CASSPGTYGGELFF
NA | TRBJ1-4 | NA | TRBV28 | TGTGCCAGCAGTTTGTCTTGGGGGGCCGATGGTGAAAAACTGTTTTTT | CASSLSWGADGEKLFF
NA | TRBJ2-7 | NA | TRBV20-1 | TGCAGTGCTAGAGATGATCAGGGAACCTACGAGCAGTACTTC | CSARDDQGTYEQYF
NA | TRBJ1-1 | NA | TRBV6-4 | TGTGCCAGCAGTGACGTAACTGGGGCTGAAGCTTTCTTT | CASSDVTGAEAFF
NA | TRBJ1-1 | NA | TRBV15 | TGTGCCACCAGCAGAGATGAGACATCTGAAGCTTTCTTT | CATSRDETSEAFF
NA | TRBJ1-5 | NA | TRBV24-1 | TGTGCCACCCAGACGCTAAATCAGCCCCAGCATTTT | CATQTLNQPQHF
few | TRBJ1-4 | TRBD1 | TRBV6-2/TRBV6-3 | TGTGCCAGCAGTTACGCGGACAGGAGGCCTAATGAAAAACTGTTTTTT | CASSYADRRPNEKLFF
NA | TRBJ2-1 | NA | TRBV2 | TGTGCCAGCAGGAACCCGGGGGGCTACTACAATGAGCAGTTCTTC | CASRNPGGYYNEQFF
many | TRBJ1-1 | NA | TRBV12-3/TRBV12-4 | TGTGCCAGCAGCCTACACAGAAACGCTGAAGCTTTCTTT | CASSLHRNAEAFF
once | TRBJ1-1 | NA | TRBV25-1 | TGTGCCACCGTGCCAGTGATGAACACTGAAGCTTTCTTT | CATVPVMNTEAFF
NA | TRBJ2-2 | TRBD2 | TRBV9 | TGTGCCAGCAGCGTAGATAGCGGGAGGGCCGGGACCGGGGAGCTGTTTTTT | CASSVDSGRAGTGELFF
once | TRBJ2-5 | TRBD1 | TRBV2 | TGTGCCAGCATTAACTCCATACAGGGGAGTGCCCAGTACTTC | CASINSIQGSAQYF